One sample yielded the 24 T cell receptor beta chains listed below, sequenced in a study of early stage breast cancer tumors. The repertoire was sequenced with immunoSEQ multiplex PCR; TCRdb's copy has only in-frame clones and lacks some. The sample gives tens of thousands of clones, about 77% of which show up once; roughly 3% is in the top ten. The sequenced material came from blood. Receptors originate from a person aged 40-50 years with breast cancer.

This clone was recorded once. V usage is TRBV5-4 and J usage is TRBJ2-5, with 8 bases lining up with TRBD2. Trimming took 6 bases from V and 2 from J; bases not matched to a gene: 6. Germline CDR1 reads SGHNT; CDR2 reads YYREEE (reference sequence). CDR3 size: 14 residues. Here the CDR3 DNA reads TGTGCCAGCACTTCGGGACTAGGACAAGAGACCCAGTACTTC. Its translation is CASTSGLGQETQYF.

The gene calls are TRBV19 and TRBJ2-3; D is perhaps TRBD2 (6 bases). Germline-derived CDR1 and CDR2 are LNHDA and SQIVND (reference sequence). The V end was cut by 6 bases, the J end by 6 bases, with 13 bases between. The CDR3 length is 13 residues. This chain's CDR3 is CASSLTGTDTQYF. For the CDR3, the DNA is TGTGCCAGTAGCCTTACTGGGACTGATACGCAGTATTTT.

The rearrangement links TRBV4-1 to TRBJ2-1, with D uncertain. The CDR3 has 17 amino acids. CDR1 MGHRA and CDR2 YSYEKL come from the germline V gene. Trimming left V 0 bases short and J 6 bases short, with 18 bases between. The CDR3 spells CASSQDGPGPWPNEQFF. Written as DNA, the CDR3 is TGCGCCAGCAGCCAAGATGGTCCTGGGCCCTGGCCCAATGAGCAGTTCTTC.

This chain connects TRBV7-2 to TRBJ2-7; D is ambiguous. From germline, CDR1 is SGHTA and CDR2 FQGNSA. The germline V and J ends were trimmed by 5 bases and 0 bases, with 11 bases remaining between them. This CDR3 comprises 14 residues. The CDR3 sequence: CASSRSGSSYEQYF. The CDR3 nucleotides read TGTGCCAGCAGCCGTTCGGGTTCCTCCTACGAGCAGTACTTC.

The chain combines TRBV19 with TRBJ2-1; D is unresolved. The CDR3 totals 14 residues. V was shortened by 3 bases and J by 5 bases, with 11 bases between the two germline ends. Germline values: CDR1 LNHDA, CDR2 SQIVND (reference sequence). The CDR3 DNA reads TGTGCCAGTAGTATCCGCGGTACCAACAATGAGCAGTTCTTC. Its translation is CASSIRGTNNEQFF.

The chain is built from TRBV15 and TRBJ2-5; D gene uncertain. Germline V gene lookup returns CDR1 LNHNV and CDR2 YYDKDF (reference sequence). This CDR3 spans 13 amino acids. V lost 1 base and J 2 bases, leaving 5 bases between the germline ends. As DNA, the CDR3 is TGTGCCACCAGCAGAGGGGTTCAAGAGACCCAGTACTTC. Residues: CATSRGVQETQYF.

V and J are TRBV11-3 and TRBJ2-7; D tentatively reads TRBD1 or TRBD2 (6 bases each). The CDR3 is 14 residues long. Trimming removed 4 bases at V and 1 base at J, with 11 bases between. Germline V gene sequence: CDR1 SGHNT, CDR2 YENEEA. In nucleotides, the CDR3 is TGTGCCAGCAGCTCGGGGGCGGGGTCCTACGAGCAGTACTTC. Translation: CASSSGAGSYEQYF.

V is TRBV7-9 and J is TRBJ2-5, with 9 bases identical to TRBD2. The CDR3 extends over 12 amino acids. Germline V gene data show CDR1 as SEHNR and CDR2 as FQNEAQ (reference sequence). As DNA, the CDR3 is TGTGCTGCGGGAGGGTATGGAGAGACCCAGTACTTC. This translates into CAAGGYGETQYF.

By frequency in the sample, this clone is medium-sized. V and J are TRBV6-1 and TRBJ1-5; 7 bases fit TRBD1. CDR3 size: 14 residues. In germline, CDR1 is MNHNS, CDR2 SASEGT. J was trimmed by 2 bases and V by 6 bases; bases with no gene match: 4. CDR3 protein: CASRTGTGNQPQHF. The CDR3 DNA is TGTGCCAGCAGAACTGGGACAGGCAATCAGCCCCAGCATTTT.

This clone is a singleton in its sample. V is TRBV28 and J is TRBJ1-1; unclear D gene. The germline gives CDR1 MDHEN, CDR2 SYDVKM. This CDR3 is built from 13 residues. V dropped 5 bases and J dropped 5 bases, with 12 bases sitting between them. Here the CDR3 reads CASSPPVETEAFF. For the CDR3, the DNA is TGTGCCAGCAGTCCCCCGGTAGAAACTGAAGCTTTCTTT.

The chain joins TRBV10-3 to TRBJ2-5, with 11 nucleotides matching TRBD2. CDR1 ENHRY and CDR2 SYGVKD come from the germline V gene. The CDR3 sequence is 15 residues long. J lost 5 bases, V lost 6 bases, and 8 bases had no gene match. DNA for the CDR3: TGTGCCATCAGCCAAACTAGCGGGAGCCGTGAGACCCAGTACTTC. It is translated as CAISQTSGSRETQYF.

CDR3 protein: CASGLGTSGRPSYEQYF. CDR3 bases: TGTGCTAGTGGTTTGGGGACTAGCGGGAGACCCTCCTACGAGCAGTACTTC. The chain carries TRBV12-5 and TRBJ2-7, with TRBD2 matching 13 bases. The CDR3 runs 17 residues. V gave up 1 base and J gave up 0 bases; unmatched junction bases: 3. CDR1 is LGHNT, CDR2 FRNRAP, per germline.

This clone was observed a single time. This rearrangement joins TRBV30 to TRBJ2-5; maybe TRBD2 (6 bases). Trimming took 3 bases from V and 5 from J, leaving 19 bases between them. The germline V gene has CDR1 GTSNPN and CDR2 SVGIG (reference sequence). The CDR3 contains 15 residues. The DNA for the CDR3 is TGTGCCTGGAGCCGAGGAGGGCCGCTCGGGGAGACCCAGTACTTC. Its protein product is CAWSRGGPLGETQYF.

In this sample, this clone turned up once. V and J are TRBV30 and TRBJ2-5; 9 bases line up with TRBD2. The germline CDR1 and CDR2 sequences are GTSNPN and SVGIG (reference sequence). With V trimmed by 4 bases and J by 7 bases, 10 bases remained unmatched. The CDR3 contains 14 residues. The CDR3 sequence: CAWNSGSLGGTQYF. In nucleotides, the CDR3 is TGTGCCTGGAATAGCGGGAGCCTCGGGGGGACCCAGTACTTC. Using reference TRBV30 and TRBJ2-5 for the parts outside the CDR3, the full variable domain is SQTIHQWPATLVQPVGSPLSLECTVEGTSNPNLYWYRQAAGRGLQLLFYSVGIGQISSEVPQNLSASRPQDRQFILSSKKLLLSDSGFYLCAWNSGSLGGTQYFGPGTRLLVL.

V and J are TRBV9 and TRBJ2-1; either TRBD1 or TRBD2 may supply D (5 bases each). CDR3 length: 15 residues. Germline CDR1 reads SGDLS; CDR2 reads YYNGEE. Trimming stripped 0 bases from V and 2 bases from J, with 9 bases between. For the CDR3, the DNA is TGTGCCAGCAGCGTAGGTTCGGGACCCTACAATGAGCAGTTCTTC. Translating gives CASSVGSGPYNEQFF.

This sequence joins TRBV29-1 and TRBJ1-5, with D possibly TRBD1 on 6 matching bases. Germline loops: CDR1 SQVTM, CDR2 ANQGSEA. V lost 7 bases, J lost 2 bases, and 12 bases lay in between. This CDR3 is built from 13 residues. The CDR3 region is CSATQGGNQPQHF. The CDR3 DNA follows: TGCAGCGCAACACAGGGTGGCAATCAGCCCCAGCATTTT.

The sample holds one count of this clone. The chain combines TRBV23-1 with TRBJ2-2, with D possibly matching TRBD2 (6 bases). TRBV23-1 carries the ORF label, with uncertain function. V was shortened by 6 bases and J by 6 bases, with 14 bases between the two germline ends. The CDR3 runs to 14 residues. The CDR3 DNA reads as TGCGCCAGCAGCCCTGGCGGAGGGGCCGGGGAGCTGTTTTTT. This codes for CASSPGGGAGELFF.

The chain carries TRBV19 and TRBJ2-1; the match to TRBD2 covers 8 bases. The CDR3 sequence is 15 residues long. Germline assignment: CDR1 LNHDA and CDR2 SQIVND (reference sequence). V shed 4 bases, J shed 7 bases, and the junction held 9 bases outside the gene matches. The DNA of the CDR3 is TGTGCCAGTAGTACCGGGACTAGGAGGGGGAATGAGCAGTTCTTC. It translates to CASSTGTRRGNEQFF.

The V gene is TRBV11-2, the J gene TRBJ2-7; 8 positions agree with TRBD1. V lost 2 bases, J lost 5 bases, and 8 bases stayed unmatched. This CDR3 is built from 15 residues. The V gene's germline CDR1 is SGHAT and CDR2 FQNNGV. The CDR3 region is CASSLSPGGGHEQYF. CDR3 coding DNA: TGTGCCAGCAGCTTATCCCCAGGGGGCGGCCACGAGCAGTACTTC.

J is TRBJ2-5 and V is TRBV5-1; D gene uncertain. Trimming took off 0 bases at V and 0 bases at J, with 12 bases between the two ends. The V gene's germline CDR1 is SGHRS and CDR2 YFSETQ. The CDR3 runs to 16 residues. The CDR3 spells CASSLGPTQYQETQYF. In DNA form, the CDR3 reads TGCGCCAGCAGCTTGGGGCCCACACAATACCAAGAGACCCAGTACTTC.

The chain employs TRBV21-1 and TRBJ2-5; TRBD1, the D gene given by the table, was not confirmed from the DNA. TRBV21-1 is tagged as a pseudogene. The CDR3 totals 21 residues. As DNA, the CDR3 is TGTGCCAGCAGCAAATTCGGACCTAGAAGGGTACAGGGGAGACGGCCGGAGACCCAGTACTTC. This translates into CASSKFGPRRVQGRRPETQYF.

The CDR3 sequence: CASSLRRPGQGNHEQYF. CDR3 in DNA: TGTGCCAGCAGTCTGAGACGGCCGGGACAGGGTAACCACGAGCAGTACTTC. The V gene is TRBV7-8, the J gene TRBJ2-7, with 9 nucleotides matching TRBD1. V shed 6 bases and J 5 bases; nucleotides not matched to a gene: 17. The CDR3 contains 17 residues. The germline V gene has CDR1 SGHVS and CDR2 FQNEAQ. Complete variable domain (other parts from reference TRBV7-8 and TRBJ2-7): GAGVSQSPRYKVAKRGQDVALRCDPISGHVSLFWYQQALGQGPEFLTYFQNEAQLDKSGLPSDRFFAERPEGSVSTLKIQRTQQEDSAVYLCASSLRRPGQGNHEQYFGPGTRLTVT.

In its sample, this clone was seen once. The chain carries TRBV19 and TRBJ1-1; tentatively, D is TRBD1 (5 bases). The CDR3 has 12 residues. V shed 5 bases and J shed 8 bases, with 12 bases lying between them. CDR1 and CDR2 (germline): LNHDA, SQIVND (reference sequence). CDR3 protein: CASSEITGEAFF. The DNA for the CDR3 is TGTGCCAGTAGTGAGATAACAGGAGAAGCTTTCTTT.

V is TRBV18 and J is TRBJ1-1; tentatively, D is TRBD1 (5 bases). Germline V gives CDR1 KGHSH, CDR2 LQKENI. This CDR3 contains 13 residues. Here the CDR3 reads CLGRGTLDTEAFF. DNA for the CDR3: TGTCTTGGACGGGGGACGTTGGACACTGAAGCTTTCTTT.